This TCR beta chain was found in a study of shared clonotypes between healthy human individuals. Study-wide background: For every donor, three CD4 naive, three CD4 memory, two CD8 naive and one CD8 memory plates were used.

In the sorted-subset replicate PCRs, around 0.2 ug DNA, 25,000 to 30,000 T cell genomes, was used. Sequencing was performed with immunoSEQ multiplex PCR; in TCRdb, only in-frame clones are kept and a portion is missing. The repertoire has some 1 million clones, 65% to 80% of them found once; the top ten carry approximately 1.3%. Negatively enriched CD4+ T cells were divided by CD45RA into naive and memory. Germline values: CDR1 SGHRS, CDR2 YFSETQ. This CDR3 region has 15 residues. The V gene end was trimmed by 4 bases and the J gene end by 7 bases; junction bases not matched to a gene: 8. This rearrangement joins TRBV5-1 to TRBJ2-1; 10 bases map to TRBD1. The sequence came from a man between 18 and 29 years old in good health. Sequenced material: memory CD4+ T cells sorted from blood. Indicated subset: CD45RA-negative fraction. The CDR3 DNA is TGCGCCAGCAGCGTCGACAGGGGGCGCATGAATGAGCAGTTCTTC. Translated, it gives CASSVDRGRMNEQFF.